Detailed here is one T cell receptor beta chain. These data belong to a study of blood T cell repertoires in COVID-19. Sequenced by immunoSEQ multiplex PCR; TCRdb stores in-frame clones only, minus some. The repertoire includes some 150,000 clones, roughly four fifths of them detected once, and roughly 1.5% sits in the top ten. Trimming took 6 bases from V and 4 from J; bases not matched to a gene: 2. This CDR3 is 13 amino acids long. The germline CDR1 and CDR2 sequences are MNHEY and SVGAGI. This receptor was obtained from a human donor in a cohort sampled during active COVID-19. This chain joins TRBV6-5 and TRBJ2-5, with TRBD2 matching 10 bases. The material sequenced was peripheral blood. The CDR3 sequence is CASRPSGGETQYF. The CDR3 nucleotides are TGTGCCAGCAGACCTAGCGGGGGAGAGACCCAGTACTTC.